The clone carrying this TCR beta chain was seen a single time. These data originate in a study of siplizumab effects on memory and regulatory T cells. V lost 4 bases to trimming and J lost 5 bases; unmatched junction nucleotides: 13. The CDR3 has 16 amino acids. Germline CDR1 reads SGHVS; CDR2 reads FQNEAQ. Sequencing was performed with immunoSEQ multiplex PCR; in TCRdb, only in-frame clones are kept and a portion is missing. The data contain 85,000 to 120,000 clones, 92% of them singletons. Sequencing used CD4+ T cells sorted from blood. The TCR comes from a human donor in good health. The chain employs TRBV7-8 and TRBJ1-1; 7 nucleotides align to TRBD1. CDR3 protein: CASSSREGALRTEAFF. The CDR3 nucleotides read TGTGCCAGCAGCTCGCGAGAGGGGGCCTTGAGGACTGAAGCTTTCTTT.